Below, 27 T cell receptor beta chains from the same sample are listed, as sequenced in a study of a mutant IDH1 vaccine in newly diagnosed glioma (dated by TCRdb to 2020 to 2023). The time point label of this sample denotes: week 23, last vaccination. Each vaccine dose, consisting of 300 ug of a 20-mer mutant IDH1 peptide in Montanide, was administered subcutaneously with topical imiquimod. Antigens of these TCRs are unknown. To prepare the library, the immunoSEQ multiplex PCR assay was applied. TCRdb re-hosts the immuneACCESS table, in-frame sequences only. Its copies lack some clones; in the studies checked, an unresolved V gene accounts for under half of them, and the cause for the rest is not known. Counted in this sample were just over 80,000 clones; around 85% of them appeared once. The ten most abundant clones make up approximately 2.3% of the sample. This specimen was PBMCs, taken from a glioma patient whose treatment included an IDH1 peptide vaccine. The source is a man aged 25 to 45 with glioma. Some clones in this sample may be carry-over from other donors' samples.

The CDR3 nucleotides read TGTGCCAGCAGTGAAGCCACCGGGAGCTCATACGAGCAGTACTTC. It specifies CASSEATGSSYEQYF. V gene TRBV2 combines with J gene TRBJ2-7, with a possible D match to TRBD2 (6 bases). Germline V gene sequence: CDR1 SNHLY, CDR2 FYNNEI. The length of the CDR3 is 15 residues. V shed 0 bases and J shed 4 bases, with 13 bases lying between them.

The chain couples TRBV2 to TRBJ2-4; D is unresolved. The CDR3 spans 10 residues. The V and J ends lost 6 bases and 7 bases respectively, with 4 bases between them. Germline CDR1 is SNHLY and CDR2 is FYNNEI. Here the CDR3 reads CASRGNIQYF. CDR3 nucleotide sequence: TGTGCCAGCAGGGGGAACATTCAGTACTTC.

The rearrangement joins TRBV5-4 to TRBJ2-3; D is undetermined. Germline CDR1 reads SGHNT; CDR2 reads YYREEE (reference sequence). The germline V and J ends were trimmed by 5 bases and 2 bases, with 12 bases remaining between them. This CDR3 has 14 amino acids. Here the CDR3 DNA reads TGTGCCAGCAGTCTAGGTTCTTTCACAGATACGCAGTATTTT. It translates to CASSLGSFTDTQYF.

The chain recombines TRBV10-3 with TRBJ2-1, with 10 bases that match TRBD2. This CDR3 contains 18 residues. J gave up 5 bases and V 6 bases, and 16 bases lay outside the gene matches. Germline V lookup: CDR1 ENHRY, CDR2 SYGVKD. The CDR3 spells CAIRPIAGGLPSDNEQFF. CDR3 sequence (DNA): TGTGCCATCAGACCCATAGCGGGGGGCCTCCCGTCCGACAATGAGCAGTTCTTC.

The CDR3: CASSGAGTSGFGELFF. The CDR3 nucleotides are TGTGCCAGCAGTGGAGCCGGGACTAGCGGGTTCGGGGAGCTGTTTTTT. The genes are TRBV28 and TRBJ2-2; 12 nucleotides line up with TRBD2. The V and J ends lost 5 bases and 7 bases, in that order; junction bases with no gene match: 8. The germline V gene has CDR1 MDHEN and CDR2 SYDVKM. The CDR3 is made up of 16 amino acids.

In this sample, this clone turned up a few times. The chain uses TRBV30 and TRBJ2-1; D is unresolved. This CDR3 is built from 14 residues. V was clipped by 0 bases and J by 0 bases, with 6 bases between them. Germline V gene data show CDR1 as GTSNPN and CDR2 as SVGIG (reference sequence). The CDR3 region is CAWSVFTSYNEQFF. DNA for the CDR3: TGTGCCTGGAGTGTATTCACCTCCTACAATGAGCAGTTCTTC.

The CDR3 reads CAISERTGGTGNTIYF. The CDR3 DNA reads as TGTGCCATCAGTGAGCGGACAGGGGGAACGGGAAACACCATATATTTT. V gene TRBV10-3 combines with J gene TRBJ1-3; TRBD1 matches 10 bases. Looked up from germline, CDR1 is ENHRY and CDR2 is SYGVKD. CDR3 length equals 16 residues. The V gene end was trimmed by 2 bases and the J gene end by 4 bases; junction bases not matched to a gene: 5.

V is TRBV5-1 and J is TRBJ2-3; D may be TRBD1 or TRBD2 (5 bases each). The CDR3 sequence is 14 residues long. Germline CDR1 SGHRS, CDR2 YFSETQ. Trimming removed 3 bases at V and 2 bases at J, with 10 bases between. CDR3 DNA sequence: TGCGCCAGCAGCTCCCAGGGAGACACAGATACGCAGTATTTT. Translation gives CASSSQGDTDTQYF.

This clone was seen more than once but under ten times. The chain uses TRBV6-5 and TRBJ1-1, with D unclear. The CDR3 is 12 residues long. V shed 8 bases and J shed 8 bases, with 15 bases lying between them. Per germline, CDR1 MNHEY and CDR2 SVGAGI. The CDR3 bases are TGTGCCAGCCTATCCTACGACGGGGAAGCTTTCTTT. Encoded protein: CASLSYDGEAFF.

This clone was detected only a few times. The chain carries TRBV7-2 and TRBJ2-1; D may be TRBD2 (6 bases). CDR3 length: 15 amino acids. CDR1 is SGHTA, CDR2 FQGNSA, per germline. The V end was cut by 0 bases, the J end by 5 bases, with 11 bases between. The CDR3 reads CASSLAGTAHNEQFF. CDR3 DNA sequence: TGTGCCAGCAGCTTAGCCGGGACTGCACACAATGAGCAGTTCTTC.

V and J are TRBV7-2 and TRBJ2-5, with D possibly being TRBD1 (5 bases). The CDR3 totals 13 residues. Germline values: CDR1 SGHTA, CDR2 FQGNSA. V gave up 6 bases and J gave up 2 bases, with 10 bases separating them. The CDR3 nucleotides are TGTGCCAGCAGTAGGGGAACTCAAGAGACCCAGTACTTC. Protein sequence: CASSRGTQETQYF.

The chain has TRBV4-2 and TRBJ2-1, with a possible D match to TRBD2 (5 bases). Germline lookup yields CDR1 LGHNA and CDR2 YNFKEQ. CDR3 length: 15 residues. Trimming pared 0 bases from V and 1 base from J, leaving 7 bases between. CDR3 protein: CASSQEGVSYNEQFF. The CDR3 coding sequence is TGTGCCAGCAGCCAAGAGGGAGTTTCCTACAATGAGCAGTTCTTC.

The rearrangement uses TRBV19 and TRBJ1-3; TRBD1 aligns across 10 bases. V was pared by 7 bases and J by 1 base, with 13 bases of the junction left unmatched. The CDR3 loop spans 18 amino acids. Germline lookup yields CDR1 LNHDA and CDR2 SQIVND (reference sequence). The CDR3 sequence: CASTPRSGTGVSGNTIYF. The CDR3 nucleotides are TGTGCCAGTACCCCCCGTTCCGGGACAGGGGTTTCTGGAAACACCATATATTTT.

This rearrangement joins TRBV27 to TRBJ1-2; maybe TRBD1 (6 bases). The CDR3 length is 13 residues. Germline V gene lookup returns CDR1 MNHEY and CDR2 SMNVEV (reference sequence). V was pared by 0 bases and J by 8 bases, with 10 bases between. In DNA form, the CDR3 reads TGTGCCAGCAGTTTATCCCGGGGGGGCGGCTACACCTTC. It codes for CASSLSRGGGYTF.

V usage is TRBV10-3 and J usage is TRBJ1-2, with D possibly being TRBD1 (5 bases). Germline loops: CDR1 ENHRY, CDR2 SYGVKD. This CDR3 is built from 10 residues. Deletions cut 6 bases from V and 8 bases from J, with 7 bases between. CDR3: CAIRQGGYTF. In DNA, the CDR3 is TGTGCCATCAGGCAGGGAGGCTACACCTTC.

J is TRBJ1-2 and V is TRBV30; D not certain. Germline loops: CDR1 GTSNPN, CDR2 SVGIG (reference sequence). This CDR3 has 12 amino acids. V was shortened by 4 bases and J by 5 bases, with 11 bases between the two germline ends. CDR3 loop: CAWTPGGYGYTF. CDR3 nucleotide sequence: TGTGCCTGGACTCCAGGCGGGTATGGCTACACCTTC.

V is TRBV28 and J is TRBJ2-1; TRBD1 matches 7 bases. With 7 bases clipped from V and 4 bases from J, the junction kept 19 bases outside the gene matches. This CDR3 is built from 18 residues. Germline V CDR1 and CDR2: MDHEN, SYDVKM. DNA of the CDR3: TGTGCCAGCACCAAGAGGGGGCAGCTAGGGCCCAAATACAATGAGCAGTTCTTC. Protein: CASTKRGQLGPKYNEQFF.

The chain has TRBV6-6 and TRBJ1-2; TRBD1 matches 7 bases. The CDR3 has 14 residues. CDR1 is MNHNY and CDR2 is SVGAGI in the germline V gene (reference sequence). The V and J ends lost 6 bases and 4 bases, in that order; junction bases with no gene match: 8. The DNA for the CDR3 is TGTGCCAGCAGACACAGGGGCGTGGGCTATGGCTACACCTTC. Its translation: CASRHRGVGYGYTF.

This sequence joins TRBV7-2 and TRBJ1-2; 8 bases map to TRBD1. Germline CDR1 SGHTA, CDR2 FQGNSA. This CDR3 is built from 17 residues. V shed 5 bases, J shed 0 bases, and the junction held 11 bases outside the gene matches. CDR3 nucleotide sequence: TGTGCCAGCAGCCTCCGGGACAGGCCGGTTCCTAACTATGGCTACACCTTC. Its protein is CASSLRDRPVPNYGYTF.

This clone occurred once. The rearrangement uses TRBV7-8 and TRBJ1-1; D may be TRBD1 (5 bases). Deletions cut 5 bases from V and 1 base from J, with 14 bases between. Germline CDR1 and CDR2: SGHVS and FQNEAQ. CDR3 length equals 15 residues. In nucleotides, the CDR3 is TGTGCCAGCAGCCCGCCCACAGGACAGAACACTGAAGCTTTCTTT. This gives the protein CASSPPTGQNTEAFF. The full variable domain, rest sourced from reference TRBV7-8 and TRBJ1-1, is GAGVSQSPRYKVAKRGQDVALRCDPISGHVSLFWYQQALGQGPEFLTYFQNEAQLDKSGLPSDRFFAERPEGSVSTLKIQRTQQEDSAVYLCASSPPTGQNTEAFFGQGTRLTVV.

The genes are TRBV27 and TRBJ2-2; 12 bases are a match to TRBD2. Trimming at V came to 5 bases and at J to 4 bases, leaving 5 bases not matched to a gene. CDR3 length: 16 residues. The germline gives CDR1 MNHEY, CDR2 SMNVEV (reference sequence). The CDR3: CASSPWTSGVTGELFF. CDR3 DNA sequence: TGTGCCAGCAGTCCGTGGACTAGCGGGGTCACCGGGGAGCTGTTTTTT.

This chain uses TRBV30 with TRBJ1-6; D unresolved. Trimming left V 3 bases short and J 10 bases short, with 19 bases between. This CDR3 region has 15 residues. Germline V CDR1 and CDR2: GTSNPN, SVGIG (reference sequence). CDR3 residues: CAWRVAGGLGSPLHF. The DNA for the CDR3 is TGTGCCTGGAGGGTGGCTGGAGGGTTAGGCTCACCCCTCCACTTT.

The J gene is TRBJ2-1, the V gene TRBV28; D is uncertain. This CDR3 contains 15 residues. Germline V gene data show CDR1 as MDHEN and CDR2 as SYDVKM. Trimming removed 1 base at V and 11 bases at J, with 18 bases between. This chain's CDR3 is CASSLSRQGRPKQFF. The CDR3, as DNA: TGTGCCAGCAGTTTATCGCGGCAAGGGCGTCCTAAGCAGTTCTTC.

The gene calls are TRBV6-1 and TRBJ2-5; the D gene could be TRBD1 or TRBD2 (5 bases each). The V gene lost 1 base and the J gene lost 1 base, with 13 bases spanning the gap. Germline lookup yields CDR1 MNHNS and CDR2 SASEGT. The CDR3 contains 16 residues. DNA of the CDR3: TGTGCCAGCAGTGAAGGGGCTAGCAGGGTCCAAGAGACCCAGTACTTC. Its translation is CASSEGASRVQETQYF.

This chain uses TRBV2 with TRBJ2-1, with TRBD2 matching 7 bases. This CDR3 is built from 16 residues. The V gene's germline CDR1 is SNHLY and CDR2 FYNNEI. Trimming removed 1 base from V and 2 bases from J; junction bases left unmatched: 5. CDR3 DNA sequence: TGTGCCAGCAGTGAAGGGTGGGAGGGCCCCTACAATGAGCAGTTCTTC. Amino acids: CASSEGWEGPYNEQFF.

The V and J genes are TRBV28 and TRBJ1-1; D remains unclear. The CDR3 spans 15 residues. The germline V gene encodes CDR1 MDHEN and CDR2 SYDVKM. V was shortened by 5 bases and J by 6 bases, with 19 bases between the two germline ends. The CDR3 sequence is CASSLRTLRTAEAFF. As DNA, the CDR3 is TGTGCCAGCAGTCTCCGGACCCTTCGAACCGCTGAAGCTTTCTTT.

The CDR3, as DNA: TGTGCCAGCAGCTTAGGGCCCCTCTTAGCGGGGGGGACGGATGAGCAGTTCTTC. Translated, it gives CASSLGPLLAGGTDEQFF. This chain joins TRBV11-2 and TRBJ2-1; 11 bases are shared with TRBD2. The CDR3 sequence is 18 residues long. CDR1 and CDR2 (germline): SGHAT, FQNNGV. J was trimmed by 8 bases and V by 1 base; bases with no gene match: 13.